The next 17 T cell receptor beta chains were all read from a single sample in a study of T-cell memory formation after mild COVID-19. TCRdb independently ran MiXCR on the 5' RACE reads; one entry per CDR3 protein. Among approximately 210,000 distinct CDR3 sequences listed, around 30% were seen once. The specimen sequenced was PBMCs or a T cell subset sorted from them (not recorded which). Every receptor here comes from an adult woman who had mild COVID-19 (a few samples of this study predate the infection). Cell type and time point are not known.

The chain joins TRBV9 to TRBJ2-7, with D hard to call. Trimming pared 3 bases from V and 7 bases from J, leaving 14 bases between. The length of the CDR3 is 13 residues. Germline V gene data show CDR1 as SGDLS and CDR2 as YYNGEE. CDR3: CASSEDAPGEQYF. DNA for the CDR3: TGTGCCAGCAGCGAGGACGCCCCCGGTGAGCAGTACTTC.

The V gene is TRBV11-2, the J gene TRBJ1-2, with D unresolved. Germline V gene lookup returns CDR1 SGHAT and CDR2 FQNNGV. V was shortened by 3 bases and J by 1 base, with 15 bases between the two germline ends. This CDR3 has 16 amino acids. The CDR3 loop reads CASSFWSLTNNYGYTF. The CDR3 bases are TGTGCCAGCAGCTTCTGGTCCCTTACCAATAACTATGGCTACACCTTC.

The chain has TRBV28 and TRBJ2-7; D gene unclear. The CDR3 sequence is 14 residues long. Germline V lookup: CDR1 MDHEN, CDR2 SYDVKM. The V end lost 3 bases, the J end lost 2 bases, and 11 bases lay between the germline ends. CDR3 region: CASSFTGGPYEQYF. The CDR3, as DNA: TGTGCCAGCAGTTTTACCGGCGGCCCCTACGAGCAGTACTTC.

The CDR3 bases are TGTGCCACCAGTGATTACACTAGCGGGAGAGGCAATGAGCAGTTCTTC. Residues: CATSDYTSGRGNEQFF. The chain combines TRBV24-1 with TRBJ2-1; 11 bases are shared with TRBD2. Germline V gene lookup returns CDR1 KGHDR and CDR2 SFDVKD. Unmatched junction bases numbered 5, after V lost 2 bases and J lost 6 bases. The CDR3 has 16 residues.

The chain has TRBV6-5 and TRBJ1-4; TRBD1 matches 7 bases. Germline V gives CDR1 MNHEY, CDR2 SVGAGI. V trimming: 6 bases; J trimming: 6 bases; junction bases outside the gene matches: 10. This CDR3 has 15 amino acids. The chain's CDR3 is CASSRGDRGDEKLFF. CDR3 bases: TGTGCCAGCAGCCGAGGGGACAGAGGAGATGAAAAACTGTTTTTT.

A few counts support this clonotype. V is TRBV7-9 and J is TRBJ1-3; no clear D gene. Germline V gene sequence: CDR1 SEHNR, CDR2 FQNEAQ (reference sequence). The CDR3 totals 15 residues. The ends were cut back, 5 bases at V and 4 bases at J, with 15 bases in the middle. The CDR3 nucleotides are TGTGCCAGCAGCCCTCGAGGCCCCCCGGGAAACACCATATATTTT. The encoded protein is CASSPRGPPGNTIYF.

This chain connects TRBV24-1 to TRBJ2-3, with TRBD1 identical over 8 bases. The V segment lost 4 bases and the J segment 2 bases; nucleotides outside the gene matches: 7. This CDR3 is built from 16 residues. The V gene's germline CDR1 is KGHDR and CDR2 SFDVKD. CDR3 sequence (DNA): TGTGCCACCAGTGAACCTGGACAGGGATACACAGATACGCAGTATTTT. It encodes CATSEPGQGYTDTQYF.

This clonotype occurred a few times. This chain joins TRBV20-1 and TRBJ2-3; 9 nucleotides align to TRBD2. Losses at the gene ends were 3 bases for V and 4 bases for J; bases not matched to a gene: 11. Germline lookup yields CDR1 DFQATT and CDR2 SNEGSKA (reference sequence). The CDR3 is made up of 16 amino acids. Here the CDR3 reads CSASNEREEYSDTQYF. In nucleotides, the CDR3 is TGCAGTGCTAGCAACGAGCGGGAGGAGTACTCAGATACGCAGTATTTT.

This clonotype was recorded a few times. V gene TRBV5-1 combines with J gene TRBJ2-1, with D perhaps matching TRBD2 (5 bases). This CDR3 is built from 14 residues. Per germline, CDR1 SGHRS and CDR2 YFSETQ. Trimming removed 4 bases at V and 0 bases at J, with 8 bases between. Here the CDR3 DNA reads TGCGCCAGCAGCACCGGGGACTCCTACAATGAGCAGTTCTTC. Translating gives CASSTGDSYNEQFF.

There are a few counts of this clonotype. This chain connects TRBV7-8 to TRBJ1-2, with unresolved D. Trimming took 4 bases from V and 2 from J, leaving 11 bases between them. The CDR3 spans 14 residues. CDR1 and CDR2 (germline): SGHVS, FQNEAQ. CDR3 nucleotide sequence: TGTGCCAGCAGCTCATTCACATTCAACTATGGCTACACCTTC. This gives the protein CASSSFTFNYGYTF. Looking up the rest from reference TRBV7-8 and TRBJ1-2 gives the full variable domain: GAGVSQSPRYKVAKRGQDVALRCDPISGHVSLFWYQQALGQGPEFLTYFQNEAQLDKSGLPSDRFFAERPEGSVSTLKIQRTQQEDSAVYLCASSSFTFNYGYTFGSGTRLTVV.

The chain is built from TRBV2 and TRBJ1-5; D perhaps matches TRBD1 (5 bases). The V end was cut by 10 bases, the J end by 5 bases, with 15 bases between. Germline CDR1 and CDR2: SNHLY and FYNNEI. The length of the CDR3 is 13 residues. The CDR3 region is CATREATYQPQHF. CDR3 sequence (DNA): TGTGCCACCAGGGAGGCTACGTATCAGCCCCAGCATTTT.

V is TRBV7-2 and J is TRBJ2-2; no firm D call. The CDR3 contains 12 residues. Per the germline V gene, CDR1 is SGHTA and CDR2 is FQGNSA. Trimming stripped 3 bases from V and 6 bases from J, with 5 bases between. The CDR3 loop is CASSLRSGELFF. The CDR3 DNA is TGTGCCAGCAGCTTGCGGTCCGGGGAGCTGTTTTTT.

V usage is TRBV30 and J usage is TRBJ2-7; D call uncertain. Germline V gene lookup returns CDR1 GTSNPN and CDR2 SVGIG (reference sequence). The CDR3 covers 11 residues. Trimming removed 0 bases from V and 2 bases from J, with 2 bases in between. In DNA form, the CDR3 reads TGTGCCTGGAGTGTAACCTACGAGCAGTACTTC. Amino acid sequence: CAWSVTYEQYF. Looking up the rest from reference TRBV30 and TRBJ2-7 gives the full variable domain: SQTIHQWPATLVQPVGSPLSLECTVEGTSNPNLYWYRQAAGRGLQLLFYSVGIGQISSEVPQNLSASRPQDRQFILSSKKLLLSDSGFYLCAWSVTYEQYFGPGTRLTVT.

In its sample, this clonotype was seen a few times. In DNA, the CDR3 is TGTGCCAGCAGCGAACAGACGACAGGGGGGCCCTATGGCTACACCTTC. Its protein product is CASSEQTTGGPYGYTF. The rearrangement uses TRBV7-9 and TRBJ1-2; 9 nucleotides align to TRBD1. CDR3 size: 16 residues. With 5 bases clipped from V and 4 bases from J, the junction kept 11 bases outside the gene matches. Looked up from germline, CDR1 is SEHNR and CDR2 is FQNEAQ (reference sequence).

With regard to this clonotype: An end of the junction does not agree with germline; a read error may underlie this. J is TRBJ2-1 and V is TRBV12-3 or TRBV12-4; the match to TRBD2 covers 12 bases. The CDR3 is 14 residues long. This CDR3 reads CASSLAGGDNEQFF. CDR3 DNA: TGTGCCAGCAGTCTAGCGGGGGGGGACAATGAGCAGTTCTTC.

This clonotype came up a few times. The CDR3 nucleotides are TGTGCCAGTAGTGCAGGAGGGGGTGGACTCCGCACAGATACGCAGTATTTT. Translated, it gives CASSAGGGGLRTDTQYF. J is TRBJ2-3 and V is TRBV19, with D perhaps TRBD1 or TRBD2 (6 bases each). There are 17 residues in the CDR3. Trimming removed 5 bases from V and 1 base from J, with 19 bases in between. CDR1 LNHDA and CDR2 SQIVND come from the germline V gene (reference sequence).

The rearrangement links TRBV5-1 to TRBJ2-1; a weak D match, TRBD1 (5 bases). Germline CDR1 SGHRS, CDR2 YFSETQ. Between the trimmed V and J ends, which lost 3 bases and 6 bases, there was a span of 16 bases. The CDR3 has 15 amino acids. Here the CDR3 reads CASSSNDPRVNEQFF. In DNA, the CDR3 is TGCGCCAGCAGCTCCAATGACCCCAGGGTCAATGAGCAGTTCTTC.